The rows below give T cell receptor beta chains drawn from one sample of a study of T cells in Graves' hyperthyroidism and ophthalmopathy. TCRdb called the multiplex PCR reads again in MiXCR, with one record for every CDR3 protein. The sample yields about 360,000 distinct CDR3 sequences, approximately 19% seen once. Material for sequencing was blood. Source of these receptors: a woman in her late teens or twenties with Graves' hyperthyroidism. Both conserved end residues are part of each CDR3. D genes are given only for firm matches. Only part of the rows carry a size: once, few, many, or a class if the clone is expanded.

j_call d_call clone_size cdr3_length v_call cdr3_nt cdr3_aa
TRBJ1-1 - many 14 TRBV7-9 TGTGCCAGCAGCTTTTTGGCGGTAGACACTGAAGCTTTCTTT CASSFLAVDTEAFF
TRBJ1-6 - many 15 TRBV20-1 TGCAGTGCTAGAGATCAAGGCAGGGAAAGTTCACCCCTCCACTTT CSARDQGRESSPLHF
TRBJ1-1 - many 14 TRBV3-1 TGTGCCAGCAGCCAAGGTGGGTGGGACACTGAAGCTTTCTTT CASSQGGWDTEAFF
TRBJ1-5 - many 15 TRBV4-1 TGCGCCAGCAGCCAAGAGAGGCGGGAGAGTCCGCCCCAGCATTTT CASSQERRESPPQHF
TRBJ2-2 - many 16 TRBV6-2/TRBV6-3 TGTGCCAGCACTAAAGACGGGGGGCCGAGAGGCGGGGAGCTGTTTTTT CASTKDGGPRGGELFF
TRBJ1-3 - - 15 TRBV20-1 TGCAGTGCTAGATCCGGGGCCGGACAGGGAAACACCATATATTTT CSARSGAGQGNTIYF
TRBJ2-2 - few 14 TRBV10-1 TGCGCCAGCAGTGGCCAGACACTTTCCGGGGAGCTGTTTTTT CASSGQTLSGELFF
TRBJ1-2 - many 14 TRBV9 TGTGCCAGCAGCGTTCGCGAATGGGGTGCGGGCTACACCTTC CASSVREWGAGYTF
TRBJ1-2 - many 14 TRBV6-1 TGTGCCAGCAGTGCTGTCCAAGGGAAATGGGGCTACACCTTC CASSAVQGKWGYTF
TRBJ1-1 - many 15 TRBV7-9 TGTGCCAGCAGCGAAGAAACAGGGTTCGGCGCTGAAGCTTTCTTT CASSEETGFGAEAFF
TRBJ2-3 TRBD1 few 18 TRBV24-1 TGTGCCACCAGTGAGATTACCGAGACAGGGCATACTCCAGATACGCAGTATTTT CATSEITETGHTPDTQYF
TRBJ2-7 TRBD1 many 14 TRBV15 TGTGCCACCAAACGGGGGACAGGGTCCTACGAGCAGTACTTC CATKRGTGSYEQYF
TRBJ1-1 - many 13 TRBV29-1 TGCAGCGTTGATGGGGGCGCGGGCACTGAAGCTTTCTTT CSVDGGAGTEAFF
TRBJ1-6 - - 12 TRBV20-1 TGCAGTGCTGGAGATGGGAATTCACCCCTCCACTTT CSAGDGNSPLHF
TRBJ2-2 TRBD2 many 14 TRBV19 TGTGCCAGTAGTGCTAGCGGGAGGTCCGGGGAGCTGTTTTTT CASSASGRSGELFF
TRBJ1-3 - many 13 TRBV12-3/TRBV12-4 TGTGCCAGCAGTAAGAAGTCTGGAAACACCATATATTTT CASSKKSGNTIYF
TRBJ1-3 - many 16 TRBV9 TGTGCCAGCAGCGGAGGGGGAGCGGCGGGAGGAAACACCATATATTTT CASSGGGAAGGNTIYF
TRBJ2-5 TRBD1 many 14 TRBV7-9 TGTGCCAGCAGGGAACAGGGGCTTGACGGAACCCAGTACTTC CASREQGLDGTQYF
TRBJ2-5 TRBD1 - 13 TRBV20-1 TGCAGTGCTGACAGGGGGCACCAAGAGACCCAGTACTTC CSADRGHQETQYF
TRBJ2-5 - - 13 TRBV15 TGTGCCACCAGCAGAGCTCTCCGGGACCGCCAGTACTTC CATSRALRDRQYF
TRBJ1-2 - many 15 TRBV6-1 TGTGCCAGCAGTCTTTCAGACAGGCAGAACTATGGCTACACCTTC CASSLSDRQNYGYTF
TRBJ1-5 TRBD1 many 14 TRBV6-5 TGTGCCAGCAGTTACTCGACAGGGAATCAGCCCCAGCATTTT CASSYSTGNQPQHF
TRBJ1-2 - many 12 TRBV19 TGTGCCAGTAGTATGCAAGGGGATGGCTACACCTTC CASSMQGDGYTF
TRBJ1-5 - many 13 TRBV6-1 TGTGCCAGCAGTGCGGACAGCTCTCAGCCCCAGCATTTT CASSADSSQPQHF
TRBJ2-7 - many 13 TRBV12-3/TRBV12-4 TGTGCCAGCAACATAAATAGGGTCTCCGAGCAGTACTTC CASNINRVSEQYF
TRBJ2-2 - many 14 TRBV6-5 TGTGCCAGCAGTTACTCCCAAGTCTCCGGGGAGCTGTTTTTT CASSYSQVSGELFF